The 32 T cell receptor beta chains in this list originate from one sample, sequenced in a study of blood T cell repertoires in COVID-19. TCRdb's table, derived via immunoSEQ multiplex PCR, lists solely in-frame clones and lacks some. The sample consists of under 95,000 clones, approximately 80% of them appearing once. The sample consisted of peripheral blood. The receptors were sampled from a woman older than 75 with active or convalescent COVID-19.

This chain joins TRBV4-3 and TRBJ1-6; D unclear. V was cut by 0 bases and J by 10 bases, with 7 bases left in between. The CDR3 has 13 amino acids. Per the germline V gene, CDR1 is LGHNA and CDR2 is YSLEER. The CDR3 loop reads CASSQDTRSPLHF. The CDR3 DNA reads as TGCGCCAGCAGCCAAGATACTCGGTCACCCCTCCACTTT.

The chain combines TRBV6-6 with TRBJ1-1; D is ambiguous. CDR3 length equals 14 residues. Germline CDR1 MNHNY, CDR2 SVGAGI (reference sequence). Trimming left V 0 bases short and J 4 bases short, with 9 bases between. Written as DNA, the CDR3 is TGTGCCAGCAGTTACTCGTTAGGAGTCACTGAAGCTTTCTTT. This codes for CASSYSLGVTEAFF.

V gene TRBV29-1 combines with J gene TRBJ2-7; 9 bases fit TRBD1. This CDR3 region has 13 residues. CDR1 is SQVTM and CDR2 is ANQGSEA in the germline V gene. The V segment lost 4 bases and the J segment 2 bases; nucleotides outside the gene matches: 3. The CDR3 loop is CSVGGTGPYEQYF. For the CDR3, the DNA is TGCAGCGTTGGAGGGACAGGGCCCTACGAGCAGTACTTC.

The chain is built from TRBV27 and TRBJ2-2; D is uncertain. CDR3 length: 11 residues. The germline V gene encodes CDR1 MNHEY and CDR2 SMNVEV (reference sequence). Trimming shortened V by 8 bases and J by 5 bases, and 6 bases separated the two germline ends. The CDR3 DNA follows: TGTGCCAGCGGCAAGACCGGGGAGCTGTTTTTT. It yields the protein CASGKTGELFF.

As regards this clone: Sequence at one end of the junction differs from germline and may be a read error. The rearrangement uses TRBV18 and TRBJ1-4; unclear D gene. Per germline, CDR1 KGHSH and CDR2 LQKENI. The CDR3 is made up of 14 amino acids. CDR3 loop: CASSPQNLHEKLFF. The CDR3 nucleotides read TGTGCCAGCTCGCCACAGAATTTACACGAAAAACTGTTTTTT.

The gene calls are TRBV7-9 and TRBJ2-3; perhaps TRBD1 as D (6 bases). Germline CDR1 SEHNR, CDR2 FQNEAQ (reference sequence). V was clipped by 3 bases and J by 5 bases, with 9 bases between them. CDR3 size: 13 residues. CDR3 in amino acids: CASSFRGQDTQYF. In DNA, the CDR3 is TGTGCCAGCAGCTTCAGGGGCCAAGATACGCAGTATTTT.

The CDR3 here is CASSLEAEQFF. The CDR3 DNA reads TGCGCCAGCAGCTTGGAAGCTGAGCAGTTCTTC. This rearrangement joins TRBV5-1 to TRBJ2-1; unclear D gene. Deletions cut 0 bases from V and 9 bases from J, with 4 bases between. Germline loops: CDR1 SGHRS, CDR2 YFSETQ. The CDR3 runs to 11 residues.

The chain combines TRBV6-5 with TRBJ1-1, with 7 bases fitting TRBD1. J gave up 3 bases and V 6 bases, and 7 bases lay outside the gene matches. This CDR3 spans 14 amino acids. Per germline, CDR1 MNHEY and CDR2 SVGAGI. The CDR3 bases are TGTGCCAGCAGCGTCCGGGACAGAGACACTGAAGCTTTCTTT. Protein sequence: CASSVRDRDTEAFF.

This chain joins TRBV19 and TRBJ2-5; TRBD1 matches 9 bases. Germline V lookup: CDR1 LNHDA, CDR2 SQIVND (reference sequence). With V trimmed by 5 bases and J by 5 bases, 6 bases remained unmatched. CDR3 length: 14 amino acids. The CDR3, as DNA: TGTGCCAGTAGTTCAACAGGGGGCGCGGAGACCCAGTACTTC. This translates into CASSSTGGAETQYF.

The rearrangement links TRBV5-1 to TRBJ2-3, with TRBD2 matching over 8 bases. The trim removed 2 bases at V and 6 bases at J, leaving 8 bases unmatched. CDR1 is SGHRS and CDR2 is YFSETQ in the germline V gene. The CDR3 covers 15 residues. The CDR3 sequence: CASSFSRGGYDTQYF. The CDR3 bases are TGCGCCAGCAGCTTCAGTCGGGGGGGCTACGATACGCAGTATTTT. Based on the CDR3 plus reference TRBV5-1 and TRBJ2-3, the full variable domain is KAGVTQTPRYLIKTRGQQVTLSCSPISGHRSVSWYQQTPGQGLQFLFEYFSETQRNKGNFPGRFSGRQFSNSRSEMNVSTLELGDSALYLCASSFSRGGYDTQYFGPGTRLTVL.

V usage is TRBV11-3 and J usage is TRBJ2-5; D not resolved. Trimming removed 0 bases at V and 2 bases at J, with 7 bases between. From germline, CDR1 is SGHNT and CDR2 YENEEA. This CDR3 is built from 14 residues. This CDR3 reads CASSLDSIQETQYF. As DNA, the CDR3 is TGTGCCAGCAGCTTAGATTCTATTCAAGAGACCCAGTACTTC.

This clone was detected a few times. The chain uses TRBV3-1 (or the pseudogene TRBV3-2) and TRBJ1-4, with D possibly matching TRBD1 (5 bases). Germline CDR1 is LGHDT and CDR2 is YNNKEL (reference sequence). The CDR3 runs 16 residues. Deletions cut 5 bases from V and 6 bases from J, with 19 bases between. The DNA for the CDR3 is TGTGCCAGCAGCTCGGTTTACGGGGGGTTAGATGAAAAACTGTTTTTT. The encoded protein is CASSSVYGGLDEKLFF.

The CDR3 coding sequence is TGTGCCAGTAGTGGACTTCGACGAGATACGCAGTATTTT. Translation: CASSGLRRDTQYF. The chain uses TRBV19 and TRBJ2-3, with D possibly being TRBD2 (5 bases). There are 13 residues in the CDR3. The germline V and J ends were trimmed by 5 bases and 5 bases, with 11 bases remaining between them. CDR1 and CDR2 from the germline V gene are LNHDA and SQIVND (reference sequence).

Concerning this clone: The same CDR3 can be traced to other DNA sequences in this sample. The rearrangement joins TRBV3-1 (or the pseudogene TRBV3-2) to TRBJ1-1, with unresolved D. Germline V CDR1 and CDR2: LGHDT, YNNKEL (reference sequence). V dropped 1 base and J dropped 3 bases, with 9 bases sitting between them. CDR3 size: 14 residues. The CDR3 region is CASSQVSGDTEAFF. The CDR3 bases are TGTGCCAGCAGCCAAGTTTCCGGTGACACTGAAGCTTTCTTT.

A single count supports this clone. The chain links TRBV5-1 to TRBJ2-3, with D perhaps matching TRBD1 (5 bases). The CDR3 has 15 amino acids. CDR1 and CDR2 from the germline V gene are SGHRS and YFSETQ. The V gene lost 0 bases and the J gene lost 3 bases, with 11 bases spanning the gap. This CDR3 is CASSLVGAVTDTQYF. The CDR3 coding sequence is TGCGCCAGCAGCTTGGTAGGGGCCGTGACAGATACGCAGTATTTT.

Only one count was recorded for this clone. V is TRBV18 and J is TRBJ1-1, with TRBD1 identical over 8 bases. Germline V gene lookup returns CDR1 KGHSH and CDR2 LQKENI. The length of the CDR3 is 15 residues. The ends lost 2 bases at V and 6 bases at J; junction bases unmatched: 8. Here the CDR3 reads CASSPYSTGEAEAFF. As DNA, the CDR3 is TGTGCCAGCTCACCATACTCGACAGGGGAGGCTGAAGCTTTCTTT.

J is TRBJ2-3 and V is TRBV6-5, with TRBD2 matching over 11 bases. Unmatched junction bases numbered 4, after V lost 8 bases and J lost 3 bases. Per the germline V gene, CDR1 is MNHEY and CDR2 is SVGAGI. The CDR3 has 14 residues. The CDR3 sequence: CASRVAGGTDTQYF. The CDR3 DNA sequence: TGTGCCAGCCGGGTAGCGGGAGGGACAGATACGCAGTATTTT.

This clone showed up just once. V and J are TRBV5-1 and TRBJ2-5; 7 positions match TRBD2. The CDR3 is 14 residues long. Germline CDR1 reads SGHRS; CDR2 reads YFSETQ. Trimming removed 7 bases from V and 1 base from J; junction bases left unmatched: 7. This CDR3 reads CASQVSGGQETQYF. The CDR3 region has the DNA TGCGCCAGCCAGGTTTCGGGGGGCCAAGAGACCCAGTACTTC. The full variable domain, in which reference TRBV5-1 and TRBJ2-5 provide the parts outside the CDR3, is KAGVTQTPRYLIKTRGQQVTLSCSPISGHRSVSWYQQTPGQGLQFLFEYFSETQRNKGNFPGRFSGRQFSNSRSEMNVSTLELGDSALYLCASQVSGGQETQYFGPGTRLLVL.

CDR3 nucleotides: TGTGCCAGCAGCCAGAGACTTGGCACAGATACGCAGTATTTT. Translating gives CASSQRLGTDTQYF. This chain joins TRBV4-2 and TRBJ2-3, with unresolved D. This CDR3 has 14 amino acids. Germline V gene sequence: CDR1 LGHNA, CDR2 YNFKEQ. V was cut by 3 bases and J by 1 base, with 8 bases left in between.

This chain's CDR3 is CASSTGTSGSGGTDTQYF. The CDR3 DNA reads as TGTGCCAGCAGCACCGGGACTAGCGGGAGTGGGGGCACAGATACGCAGTATTTT. V gene TRBV7-9 combines with J gene TRBJ2-3; 14 bases line up with TRBD2. V gave up 5 bases and J gave up 1 base; unmatched junction bases: 8. Germline values: CDR1 SEHNR, CDR2 FQNEAQ (reference sequence). The CDR3 contains 18 residues.

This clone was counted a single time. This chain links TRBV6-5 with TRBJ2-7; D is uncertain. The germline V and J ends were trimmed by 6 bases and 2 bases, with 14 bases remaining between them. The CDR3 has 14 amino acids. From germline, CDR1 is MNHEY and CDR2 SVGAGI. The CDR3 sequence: CASSVPGYPYEQYF. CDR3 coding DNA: TGTGCCAGCAGCGTCCCCGGGTATCCCTACGAGCAGTACTTC.

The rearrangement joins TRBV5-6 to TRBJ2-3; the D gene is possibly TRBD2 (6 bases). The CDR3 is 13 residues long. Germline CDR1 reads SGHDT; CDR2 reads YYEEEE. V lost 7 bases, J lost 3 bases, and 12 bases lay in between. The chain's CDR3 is CASRFAGTDTQYF. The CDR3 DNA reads TGTGCCAGCCGTTTCGCGGGGACAGATACGCAGTATTTT.

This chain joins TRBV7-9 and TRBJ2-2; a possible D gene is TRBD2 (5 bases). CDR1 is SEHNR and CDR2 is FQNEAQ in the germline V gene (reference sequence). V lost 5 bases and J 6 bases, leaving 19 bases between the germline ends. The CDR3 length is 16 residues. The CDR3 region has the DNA TGTGCCAGCAGCCAGTCCCCCACTAGGAGATCCGGGGAGCTGTTTTTT. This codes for CASSQSPTRRSGELFF.

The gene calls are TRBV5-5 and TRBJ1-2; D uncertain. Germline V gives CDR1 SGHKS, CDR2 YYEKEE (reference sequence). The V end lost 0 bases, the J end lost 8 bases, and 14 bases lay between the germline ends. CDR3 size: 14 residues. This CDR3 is CASSLGSGLIGYTF. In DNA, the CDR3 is TGTGCCAGCAGCTTGGGCAGCGGTTTGATAGGCTACACCTTC.

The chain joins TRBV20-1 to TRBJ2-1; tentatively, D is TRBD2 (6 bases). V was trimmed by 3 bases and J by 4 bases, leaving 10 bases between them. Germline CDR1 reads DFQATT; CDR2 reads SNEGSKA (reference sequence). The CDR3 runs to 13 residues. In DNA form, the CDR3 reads TGCAGTGCTAGTCGAGGGAGGTACAATGAGCAGTTCTTC. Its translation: CSASRGRYNEQFF.

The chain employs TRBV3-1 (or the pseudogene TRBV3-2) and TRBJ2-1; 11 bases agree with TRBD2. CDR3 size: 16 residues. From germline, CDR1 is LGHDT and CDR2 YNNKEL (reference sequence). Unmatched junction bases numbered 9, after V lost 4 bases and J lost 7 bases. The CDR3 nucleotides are TGTGCCAGCAGCCTTCTAGCGGGAGGCCCAAGGAATGAGCAGTTCTTC. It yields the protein CASSLLAGGPRNEQFF.

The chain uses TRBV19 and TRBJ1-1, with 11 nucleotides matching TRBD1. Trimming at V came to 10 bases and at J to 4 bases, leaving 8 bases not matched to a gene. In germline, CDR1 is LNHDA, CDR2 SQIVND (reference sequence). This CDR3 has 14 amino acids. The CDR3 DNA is TGTGCCACCTCGGACAGGGGGCGCCCCACTGAAGCTTTCTTT. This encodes CATSDRGRPTEAFF.

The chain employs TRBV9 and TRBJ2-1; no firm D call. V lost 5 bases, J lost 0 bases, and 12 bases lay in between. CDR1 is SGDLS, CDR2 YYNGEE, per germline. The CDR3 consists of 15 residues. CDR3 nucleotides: TGTGCCAGCAGGAGAAATCGAAGCTCCTACAATGAGCAGTTCTTC. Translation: CASRRNRSSYNEQFF.

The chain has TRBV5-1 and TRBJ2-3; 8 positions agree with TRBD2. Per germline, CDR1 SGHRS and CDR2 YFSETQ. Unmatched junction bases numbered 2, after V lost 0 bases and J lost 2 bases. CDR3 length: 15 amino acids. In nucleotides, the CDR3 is TGCGCCAGCAGCTTGGAACTAGCGGCCACAGATACGCAGTATTTT. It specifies CASSLELAATDTQYF.

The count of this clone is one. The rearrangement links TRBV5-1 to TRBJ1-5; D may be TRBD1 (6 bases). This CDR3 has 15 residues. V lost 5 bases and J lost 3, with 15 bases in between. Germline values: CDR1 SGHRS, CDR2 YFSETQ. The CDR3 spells CASSLGATPNQPQHF. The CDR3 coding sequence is TGCGCCAGCAGTCTGGGGGCCACCCCCAATCAGCCCCAGCATTTT.

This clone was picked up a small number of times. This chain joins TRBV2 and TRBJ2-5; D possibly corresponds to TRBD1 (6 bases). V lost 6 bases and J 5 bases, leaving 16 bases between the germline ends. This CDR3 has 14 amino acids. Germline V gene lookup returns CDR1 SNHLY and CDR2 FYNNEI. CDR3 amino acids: CASSDLTGWETQYF. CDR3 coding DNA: TGTGCCAGCAGCGATCTTACAGGGTGGGAGACCCAGTACTTC.

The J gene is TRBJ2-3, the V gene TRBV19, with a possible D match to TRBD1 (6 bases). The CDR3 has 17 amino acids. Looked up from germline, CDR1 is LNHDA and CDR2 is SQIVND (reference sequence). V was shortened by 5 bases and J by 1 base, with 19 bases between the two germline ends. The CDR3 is CASSDAGALAGTDTQYF. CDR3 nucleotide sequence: TGTGCCAGTAGTGACGCAGGGGCTCTCGCGGGCACAGATACGCAGTATTTT.